The source of this T cell receptor beta chain is a study of memory CD4+ T cells and cytomegalovirus serostatus. Study-level findings and limits: About 40% of the roughly 160 known CMV-associated TCRbeta sequences appeared in CD4+ memory.

Here immunoSEQ multiplex PCR was the method, and the copy in TCRdb shows in-frame clones only, minus some. The sample includes tens of thousands of clones, 82% seen only once; the top ten take just under 0.5%. As concerns this clone: The antigen is not known.

The junction had 3 bases not matched to a gene; V was cut back by 3 bases and J by 1 base. The CDR3 spans 15 residues. Germline V gene lookup returns CDR1 SEHNR and CDR2 FQNEAQ (reference sequence). Single viable CD3+CD4+CD8-CD45RO+ cells were sorted as the memory CD4+ T cells. The rearrangement links TRBV7-9 to TRBJ2-3; 8 bases line up with TRBD1. Material for sequencing was memory CD4+ T cells from blood. This clonotype originated in an adult in good health and CMV-seronegative. Some clones in this sample may be carry-over from other donors' samples. The CDR3 region has the DNA TGTGCCAGCAGCTTCGAGACAGGGGGCACAGATACGCAGTATTTT. Translated: CASSFETGGTDTQYF. The whole variable domain, filled in from reference TRBV7-9 and TRBJ2-3, reads DTGVSQNPRHKITKRGQNVTFRCDPISEHNRLYWYRQTLGQGPEFLTYFQNEAQLEKSRLLSDRFSAERPKGSFSTLEIQRTEQGDSAMYLCASSFETGGTDTQYFGPGTRLTVL.